A selection of T cell receptor beta chains follows, all from one sample in a study of vaccination and CD4 T cells after COVID-19. Antigens of these TCRs are unknown. TCRdb passed the PCR reads through MiXCR, listing each CDR3 protein once. The top ten clones hold 9% to 10% of a sample with roughly 20,000 distinct CDR3 sequences, approximately 38% of them seen once. Material: CD4+ T cells from blood, cultured in vitro, obtained about 7 months after SARS-CoV-2 vaccination. These receptors were obtained from a human donor who had recovered from COVID-19. The CDR3 runs from the conserved cysteine through the conserved F or W. D genes are given only for firm matches. Clone size is stated in some rows and not others, as once, few, many or a class when expanded.

TRBJ2-5	TRBD2	-	TRBV24-1	TGTGCCACCAGTGAGACTAGCGGGAGGGCCGGGGAGACCCAGTACTTC	CATSETSGRAGETQYF
TRBJ1-5	-	few	TRBV6-1	TGTGCCAGCAGCCGCAATCAGGGAGGCAATCAGCCCCAGCATTTT	CASSRNQGGNQPQHF
TRBJ2-1	TRBD2	-	TRBV28	TGTGCCAGTAGCGGGTTCAATGAGCAGTTCTTC	CASSGFNEQFF
TRBJ2-7	-	few	TRBV20-1	TGCAGTGCTGCCCTATTAGGGTACGAGCAGTACTTC	CSAALLGYEQYF
TRBJ1-6	TRBD1	-	TRBV27	TGTGCCAGCAGTTTAGAGGCTTATGGGACAGGTGGATCACCCCTCCACTTT	CASSLEAYGTGGSPLHF
TRBJ1-1	TRBD1	-	TRBV5-4	TGTGCCAGCAGTCCACCAACCCGGACAGGGGGCGAAGCTTTCTTT	CASSPPTRTGGEAFF
TRBJ2-7	TRBD1	-	TRBV7-6	TGTGCCAGCAGTCGGGACAGATCAGGGGAGCAGTACTTC	CASSRDRSGEQYF
TRBJ1-5	-	-	TRBV7-2	TGTGCCAGCAGCTTCTGGTACGGCAATCAGCCCCAGCATTTT	CASSFWYGNQPQHF
TRBJ2-7	-	-	TRBV5-4	TGTGCCAGCAGCCGGACAGAGTCCTACGAGCAGTACTTC	CASSRTESYEQYF
TRBJ2-7	-	-	TRBV6-5	TGTGCCAGCAGTTACCTGTCACTAGAAAGCTACGAGCAGTACTTC	CASSYLSLESYEQYF
TRBJ2-5	TRBD1	-	TRBV6-4	TGTGCCAGCATCGGGACAGGGGCCTACCAAGAGACCCAGTACTTC	CASIGTGAYQETQYF
TRBJ2-5	-	few	TRBV20-1	TGCAGTGCTAGGGGAGCATGGGGCCCAGAGACCCAGTACTTC	CSARGAWGPETQYF
TRBJ2-7	TRBD2	few	TRBV7-2	TGTGCCAGCAGCACCGGACTAGCGGGAGTAAACGAGCAGTACTTC	CASSTGLAGVNEQYF
TRBJ2-6	TRBD1	-	TRBV28	TGTGCCAGCAGTTTATTCAGGGGGCTAATCTCTGGGGCCAACGTCCTGACTTTC	CASSLFRGLISGANVLTF
TRBJ2-7	TRBD1	few	TRBV2	TGTGCCAGCAGACGACAGGGTAAGGAGCAGTACTTC	CASRRQGKEQYF
TRBJ1-5	TRBD1	once	TRBV20-1	TGCAGTGCACCCCCCCGGCAGGGGGGCAATCAGCCCCAGCATTTT	CSAPPRQGGNQPQHF
TRBJ1-5	-	-	TRBV7-2	TGTGCCAGCAGCTCAAACCGGGACCGTAATCAGCCCCAGCATTTT	CASSSNRDRNQPQHF
TRBJ2-3	TRBD2	-	TRBV6-1	TGTGCCAGCAATCCAGCGGGGTTCACAGATACGCAGTATTTT	CASNPAGFTDTQYF
TRBJ2-3	TRBD2	few	TRBV15	TGTGCCACCAGCACGGGACTAGCGGACTCAGATACGCAGTATTTT	CATSTGLADSDTQYF
TRBJ2-2	TRBD1	-	TRBV24-1	TGTGCCACCAGTCTCTCGGGACAGGGGACGGACACCGGGGAGCTGTTTTTT	CATSLSGQGTDTGELFF
TRBJ2-5	-	-	TRBV7-9	TGTGCCAGCAGCAACCGGCGGGATCAAGAGACCCAGTACTTC	CASSNRRDQETQYF
TRBJ2-7	TRBD1	-	TRBV27	TGTGCCAGCCACTCCCAGGGACAGGGGGCCCACGAGCAGTACTTC	CASHSQGQGAHEQYF
TRBJ2-1	-	-	TRBV15	TGTGCCACCAGCCGCCAGGGGGGCTCCTACAATGAGCAGTTCTTC	CATSRQGGSYNEQFF
TRBJ1-1	-	few	TRBV28	TGTGCCAGCACGGGTGACACTGAAGCTTTCTTT	CASTGDTEAFF
TRBJ1-2	TRBD1	few	TRBV6-5	TGTGCCAGCAGTTCTCCTCCATTACAGGGGGCGCGAGACTATGGCTACACCTTC	CASSSPPLQGARDYGYTF
TRBJ2-1	-	few	TRBV20-1	TGCAGTGCTAGAGATCCGGCCAGCTACAATGAGCAGTTCTTC	CSARDPASYNEQFF
TRBJ1-2	TRBD1	-	TRBV7-9	TGTGCCAGCAGCTCTCGACAGGGCCCTAACTATGGCTACACCTTC	CASSSRQGPNYGYTF
TRBJ2-7	-	-	TRBV7-2	TGTGCCAGCAGCTTAGCCCCGAGTTCCTACGAGCAGTACTTC	CASSLAPSSYEQYF
TRBJ2-1	TRBD2	once	TRBV7-3	TGTGCTAGCAGCTTAGGGACTAGCCGATACAATGAGCAGTTCTTC	CASSLGTSRYNEQFF
TRBJ1-6	-	-	TRBV20-1	TGCAGTGCTGCCCATTCTCATTCACCCCTCCACTTT	CSAAHSHSPLHF
TRBJ2-5	TRBD1	-	TRBV15	TGTGCCACCAGCAGAGGGACAGGGTTGGCGGGAGAGACCCAGTACTTC	CATSRGTGLAGETQYF
TRBJ1-5	TRBD1	few	TRBV19	TGTGCCAGTACCTCGGACAGGACCCAGCCCCAGCATTTT	CASTSDRTQPQHF
TRBJ1-5	TRBD1	-	TRBV10-3	TGTGCCATCAGTGACCCTGACAGGGGCCATCAGCCCCAGCATTTT	CAISDPDRGHQPQHF
TRBJ2-7	TRBD1	few	TRBV6-5	TGTGCCAGCAGTTACCGCGGACAGGGGGCCGCCTACGAGCAGTACTTC	CASSYRGQGAAYEQYF
TRBJ1-2	-	-	TRBV28	TGTGCCAGCAGTTTATGGGCCGGGACGGATGGCTACACCTTC	CASSLWAGTDGYTF
TRBJ2-7	TRBD1	-	TRBV4-3	TGCGCCAGCAGCCAAGATTGGGGGACAGGGACCTACGAGCAGTACTTC	CASSQDWGTGTYEQYF
TRBJ2-7	-	-	TRBV7-9	TGTGCCAGCAGCCAGGGACCTTATTACGAGCAGTACTTC	CASSQGPYYEQYF
TRBJ2-5	-	-	TRBV7-9	TGTGCCAGCAGCTTAGATGGGCGCCGCCAAGAGACCCAGTACTTC	CASSLDGRRQETQYF
TRBJ2-1	TRBD2	few	TRBV7-9	TGTGCCAGCAGCTTCGCGGGAGTGTTGGGTCTATACAATGAGCAGTTCTTC	CASSFAGVLGLYNEQFF
TRBJ2-7	-	-	TRBV27	TGTGCCAGCAGTTTCGGCGTTTCCCGCGAGCAGTACTTC	CASSFGVSREQYF
TRBJ2-3	-	few	TRBV28	TGTGCCAGCAGTCCCCCCACCCGGCAGGGGGGAGATACGCAGTATTTT	CASSPPTRQGGDTQYF
TRBJ1-6	-	few	TRBV28	TGTGCCAGCAGCCCGGGGGGACGCCGATCACCCCTCCACTTT	CASSPGGRRSPLHF
TRBJ2-1	-	-	TRBV6-1	TGTGCCAGCACCAAGACTAACAATGAGCAGTTCTTC	CASTKTNNEQFF
TRBJ2-5	TRBD2	-	TRBV11-1	TGTGCCAGCAGCCCCGGGACTAGCGGGACTCAAGAGACCCAGTACTTC	CASSPGTSGTQETQYF